This passage covers 18 T cell receptor beta chains from one sample sequenced in a study of tumor and adjacent non-tumor tissue in lung cancer. The template was RNA from unsorted bulk tissue. The library came from three nested PCR rounds adapted from ARM-PCR protocols. TCRdb analysed the multiplex PCR reads with MiXCR anew, one entry per CDR3 protein. The table lists under 150,000 distinct CDR3 sequences, approximately 64% of them singletons, with 15% to 20% in the top ten. Sequencing was performed on lung tumor tissue. The source of these receptors is a man in his fifties or sixties with small cell lung cancer.

The V and J genes are TRBV6-6 and TRBJ2-7; TRBD1 matches 7 bases. With 5 bases clipped from V and 2 bases from J, the junction kept 6 bases outside the gene matches. The germline V gene has CDR1 MNHNY and CDR2 SVGAGI (reference sequence). This CDR3 region has 14 residues. Here the CDR3 DNA reads TGTGCCAGCAGTCGCCCGGACAGGACCTACGAGCAGTACTTC. It encodes CASSRPDRTYEQYF.

The J gene is TRBJ2-7, the V gene TRBV11-2; no firm D call. The CDR3 is 15 amino acids. Germline V gene data show CDR1 as SGHAT and CDR2 as FQNNGV. The ends were cut back, 8 bases at V and 0 bases at J, with 17 bases in the middle. The CDR3 DNA reads as TGTGCCAGCGGCTCATCCATAGGAAGCTCCTACGAGCAGTACGTC. Amino acid sequence: CASGSSIGSSYEQYV.

The chain recombines TRBV20-1 with TRBJ2-2; 9 positions agree with TRBD2. The junction had 8 bases not matched to a gene; V was cut back by 7 bases and J by 5 bases. This CDR3 spans 14 amino acids. CDR1 and CDR2 (germline): DFQATT, SNEGSKA (reference sequence). In DNA, the CDR3 is TGCAGTGTTAGCGGGGGTGCGAGTACCGGGGAGCTGTTTTTT. It codes for CSVSGGASTGELFF.

Points on this clonotype: The junction does not match germline at one end; this may be a read error. This chain joins TRBV30 and TRBJ2-3; D call uncertain. CDR1 is GTSNPN and CDR2 is SVGIG in the germline V gene (reference sequence). The CDR3 length is 14 residues. This chain's CDR3 is CAWGRVGLRDTRYF. In DNA, the CDR3 is TGTGCCTGGGGAAGGGTTGGGTTGCGAGATACGCGGTATTTT. Full variable domain (remainder filled in from reference TRBV30 and TRBJ2-3): SQTIHQWPATLVQPVGSPLSLECTVEGTSNPNLYWYRQAAGRGLQLLFYSVGIGQISSEVPQNLSASRPQDRQFILSSKKLLLSDSGFYLCAWGRVGLRDTRYFGPGTRLTVL.

To note about this clonotype: A read error may account for a junction end that differs from germline. The chain carries TRBV6-1 and TRBJ2-7; 9 bases align to TRBD2. The CDR3 covers 15 residues. Germline CDR1 and CDR2: MNHNS and SASEGT. The CDR3: CASKVGLTSGSELYF. In DNA, the CDR3 is TGTGCCAGCAAAGTTGGGCTGACTAGCGGCTCCGAGCTGTACTTC.

Worth noting for this clonotype: Relative to the germline gene, one junction end is altered; a read error may explain this. This chain links TRBV12-3 or TRBV12-4 with TRBJ1-2; 7 bases are a match to TRBD1. The CDR3 totals 15 residues. CDR3 nucleotides: TGCGCCAGCAGTCGTACAGGGGAAGATAACTATGGCAACACCTTC. Its translation is CASSRTGEDNYGNTF.

Notes on this clonotype: The junction does not match germline at one end; this may be a read error. The rearrangement joins TRBV20-1 to TRBJ2-1; D perhaps matches TRBD2 (6 bases). This CDR3 spans 14 amino acids. Germline-derived CDR1 and CDR2 are DFQATT and SNEGSKA (reference sequence). CDR3 region: CSASRNLAGNVQFF. The CDR3 DNA follows: TGCAGTGCTAGCCGCAATTTGGCGGGGAATGTGCAGTTCTTC.

This chain links TRBV20-1 with TRBJ2-1; D not certain. The germline V gene encodes CDR1 DFQATT and CDR2 SNEGSKA (reference sequence). The CDR3 has 15 residues. Trimming left V 0 bases short and J 3 bases short, with 12 bases between. The CDR3 nucleotides are TGCAGTGCTAGAGATTTGGCGTGGTTCTACAATGAGCAGTTCTTC. Amino acid sequence: CSARDLAWFYNEQFF.

On this clonotype: This sequence may be a read error, since a much larger clone differs from it by one base. This chain connects TRBV20-1 to TRBJ2-7, with D perhaps matching TRBD1 (6 bases). The CDR3 consists of 14 residues. Trimming took off 1 base at V and 3 bases at J, with 13 bases between the two ends. Germline CDR1 and CDR2: DFQATT and SNEGSKA (reference sequence). CDR3: CSARGQAADYEQYF. CDR3 DNA sequence: TGCAGTGCTAGAGGACAGGCCGCCGACTACGAGCAGTACTTC.

The J gene is TRBJ2-1, the V gene TRBV12-3 or TRBV12-4; 9 nucleotides line up with TRBD2. The length of the CDR3 is 14 residues. The ends lost 6 bases at V and 8 bases at J; junction bases unmatched: 8. The CDR3 loop reads CASRPRTSEDEQFF. CDR3 DNA sequence: TGTGCCAGCAGGCCGAGGACTAGCGAGGATGAGCAGTTCTTC.

On this clonotype: A read error may produce the germline difference seen at one junction end. The chain employs TRBV20-1 and TRBJ2-3, with a weak D call TRBD2 (6 bases). The CDR3 runs 15 residues. The germline V gene has CDR1 DFQATT and CDR2 SNEGSKA (reference sequence). CDR3 coding DNA: TGCAATGCTAGATTCTACCAGACTAGGACAGATACGCAGTATTTT. Protein product: CNARFYQTRTDTQYF.

As to this clonotype: Because the CDR3 is missing its conserved closing phenylalanine or tryptophan, this is likely a read error. The chain links TRBV6-1 to TRBJ1-1; TRBD1 might be the D (5 bases). The CDR3 loop spans 15 amino acids. The V end was cut by 2 bases, the J end by 4 bases, with 14 bases between. The germline V gene encodes CDR1 MNHNS and CDR2 SASEGT. CDR3 nucleotides: TGTGCCAGCAGTGAATCCGGGGGAGGGATCACTGAAGCTTTCTAT. Translation: CASSESGGGITEAFY.

Turning to this clonotype: This clone may be a read error of a much larger clone one base away. The V call is TRBV6-5, the J call TRBJ2-1; D gene uncertain. Germline V gives CDR1 MNHEY, CDR2 SVGAGI. This CDR3 has 13 residues. The CDR3 reads CASREIPADELFF. As DNA, the CDR3 is TGTGCCAGCAGGGAGATCCCGGCGGATGAGCTGTTCTTC.

This clonotype showed up just once. The gene calls are TRBV20-1 and TRBJ1-1, with no clear D. CDR3 length: 16 amino acids. The V gene lost 2 bases and the J gene lost 1 base, with 17 bases spanning the gap. Germline V gives CDR1 DFQATT, CDR2 SNEGSKA (reference sequence). This CDR3 reads CSARSVNLLANTEAFF. In DNA form, the CDR3 reads TGCAGTGCTAGATCGGTCAACCTCTTAGCGAACACTGAAGCTTTCTTT.

The chain couples TRBV11-2 to TRBJ2-3; no definite D call. CDR1 is SGHAT, CDR2 FQNNGV, per germline. The V gene lost 6 bases and the J gene lost 0 bases, with 10 bases spanning the gap. This CDR3 has 14 amino acids. The CDR3 DNA reads TGTGCCAGCAGTTCTCGGACCAGCACAGATACGCAGTATTTT. It is translated as CASSSRTSTDTQYF. The whole variable domain, remainder taken from reference TRBV11-2 and TRBJ2-3, is EAGVAQSPRYKIIEKRQSVAFWCNPISGHATLYWYQQILGQGPKLLIQFQNNGVVDDSQLPKDRFSAERLKGVDSTLKIQPAKLEDSAVYLCASSSRTSTDTQYFGPGTRLTVL.

About this clonotype: One end of the junction is discordant with germline, which a read error may explain. This rearrangement joins TRBV20-1 to TRBJ2-2, with 9 bases identical to TRBD1. The CDR3 spans 17 residues. Germline CDR1 is DFQATT and CDR2 is SNEGSKA (reference sequence). CDR3 nucleotides: TGCAGCGCTAGTTCCGTTGCGGGACAGGGCAGCACCAGGGAGCTGTTTTTT. The encoded protein is CSASSVAGQGSTRELFF.

Notes on this clonotype: The conserved phenylalanine or tryptophan normally closing the CDR3 is absent here, so this likely arose from a read error. The chain couples TRBV20-1 to TRBJ2-7; 7 bases are a match to TRBD2. The CDR3 sequence is 23 residues long. Germline V lookup: CDR1 DFQATT, CDR2 SNEGSKA (reference sequence). CDR3 coding DNA: TGCAGTGCTAGAGATGGTCCCCTCCCCCTACTAGCGCCTATACTTCGGAGACGGTACGGGCAGTACCTC. As protein: CSARDGPLPLLAPILRRRYGQYL.

This clonotype came up many times. CDR3 amino acids: CASSLEQNRGYLFF. As DNA, the CDR3 is TGTGCCAGCAGCTTAGAACAAAACAGGGGGTATCTGTTCTTC. The chain employs TRBV11-3 and TRBJ2-1; 8 nucleotides align to TRBD1. V gave up 0 bases and J gave up 15 bases; unmatched junction bases: 10. Germline values: CDR1 SGHNT, CDR2 YENEEA. This CDR3 contains 14 residues.